The source of this T cell receptor beta chain is a study of monozygotic twins with inflammatory bowel disease. The draw for each donor consisted of a single 2.5 ml blood sample. Investigators pulled total RNA out of whole blood and did not sort T cells. The CDR3 is made up of 16 amino acids. Germline-derived CDR1 and CDR2 are SGHTS and YDEGEE. The team made cDNA by running eight separate reactions for each sample. Addition of UMIs with a 6-nucleotide sample barcode was achieved by template switching. With the 5' RACE reads reprocessed, TCRdb shows one record per CDR3 protein and no DNA. The listing contains over 130,000 distinct CDR3 sequences.

Source material: blood. The receptor comes from a human donor with ulcerative colitis or Crohn's disease, or a healthy co-twin of an affected twin (not recorded which). The chain combines TRBV5-8 with TRBJ2-7; TCRdb indicates TRBD1, and absent DNA this call remains unverified. CDR3 sequence reads: CASSYLDRGGLYEQYF.